The rows below give T cell receptor beta chains drawn from one sample of a study of blood T cell repertoires in COVID-19. TCRdb's copy holds only in-frame clones and misses some; the assay was immunoSEQ multiplex PCR. The table has 250,000 or so clones, 85% to 90% seen once; the top ten hold 2.1%. Sequencing used peripheral blood. The source of these receptors is a woman aged 60-75 years with COVID-19, enrolled during active disease. The CDR3 runs from the conserved cysteine through the conserved F or W. D genes are given only for firm matches. For some rows the clone size is stated as once, few or many, or as a class when expanded; others skip it.

j_call | d_call | clone_size | v_call | cdr3_aa | cdr3_nt
TRBJ1-3 | . | once | TRBV2 | CASSVGQGQGNTIYF | TGTGCCAGCAGTGTCGGGCAGGGGCAAGGAAACACCATATATTTT
TRBJ2-1 | . | . | TRBV5-1 | CASSLASLPGEQFF | TGCGCCAGCAGCTTGGCCTCGTTACCGGGTGAGCAGTTCTTC
TRBJ2-7 | . | . | TRBV5-1 | CASSQITGIYEQYF | TGCGCCAGCAGCCAAATTACAGGGATCTACGAGCAGTACTTC
TRBJ2-7 | TRBD1 | . | TRBV4-3 | CASSQSVRGQGGGEQYF | TGCGCCAGCAGCCAAAGCGTCCGCGGACAGGGGGGCGGCGAGCAGTACTTC
TRBJ1-1 | . | . | TRBV6-5 | CASLRGTNTEAFF | TGTGCCAGCCTGCGGGGAACTAACACTGAAGCTTTCTTT
TRBJ1-3 | . | . | TRBV10-2 | CASSDRDRDTIYF | TGCGCCAGCAGTGACAGGGATCGAGACACCATATATTTT
TRBJ2-7 | . | . | TRBV11-3 | CASSLIGGEIYEQYF | TGTGCCAGCAGCTTAATTGGCGGGGAGATCTACGAGCAGTACTTC
TRBJ2-1 | TRBD2 | . | TRBV19 | CASTLGGDNEQFF | TGTGCCAGTACCTTGGGGGGGGACAATGAGCAGTTCTTC
TRBJ2-2 | TRBD1 | . | TRBV3-1/TRBV3-2 | CASTQRGWGRGLSTGELFF | TGTGCCAGCACCCAGCGAGGGTGGGGCAGGGGGTTAAGTACCGGGGAGCTGTTTTTT
TRBJ1-2 | . | . | TRBV14 | CASSPMGRQLYGYTF | TGTGCCAGCAGTCCAATGGGCCGACAGCTCTATGGCTACACCTTC
TRBJ1-6 | . | . | TRBV29-1 | CSVGSSYNSPLHF | TGCAGCGTCGGGAGCTCCTATAATTCACCCCTCCACTTT
TRBJ1-1 | . | . | TRBV12-3/TRBV12-4 | CATTRAPIEAFF | TGTGCCACCACCAGGGCCCCGATTGAAGCTTTCTTT
TRBJ1-5 | . | . | TRBV6-2/TRBV6-3 | CASSYRTAGNQPQHF | TGTGCCAGCAGTTACCGGACAGCAGGCAATCAGCCCCAGCATTTT
TRBJ1-1 | TRBD1 | once | TRBV6-2/TRBV6-3 | CASSDVDRGFGAFF | TGTGCCAGCAGTGACGTGGACAGGGGGTTTGGCGCTTTCTTT
TRBJ1-2 | TRBD1 | . | TRBV10-3 | CAIRGTARNYGYTF | TGTGCCATCAGGGGGACAGCTAGAAACTATGGCTACACCTTC
TRBJ1-1 | . | . | TRBV15 | CATSRDLQGHTEAFF | TGTGCCACCAGCAGAGATCTGCAGGGGCACACTGAAGCTTTCTTT
TRBJ1-6 | . | . | TRBV19 | CASSPNNSPLHF | TGTGCCAGTAGTCCCAACAACTCACCCCTCCACTTT
TRBJ1-2 | TRBD1 | . | TRBV6-2/TRBV6-3 | CASSFVSRTGKKGYTF | TGTGCCAGCAGTTTTGTATCCAGGACAGGGAAAAAAGGCTACACCTTC
TRBJ1-2 | TRBD1 | . | TRBV6-6 | CASSSWTGVGYTF | TGTGCCAGCAGCTCTTGGACAGGGGTTGGCTACACCTTC
TRBJ2-2 | . | . | TRBV7-2 | CASSLVSGPWTGELFF | TGTGCCAGCAGCTTAGTTTCAGGCCCGTGGACCGGGGAGCTGTTTTTT
TRBJ2-7 | TRBD1 | . | TRBV9 | CASSVEGQGDEQYF | TGTGCCAGCAGCGTAGAGGGACAGGGTGACGAGCAGTACTTC
TRBJ1-2 | . | . | TRBV2 | CASSEAFQGIMGYGYTF | TGTGCCAGCAGTGAAGCGTTCCAGGGAATAATGGGCTATGGCTACACCTTC
TRBJ1-1 | . | . | TRBV18 | CASSLAGQVGTEAFF | TGTGCCAGCTCACTAGCGGGACAAGTAGGCACTGAAGCTTTCTTT
TRBJ1-5 | . | . | TRBV5-5 | CASSLGQTNQPQHF | TGTGCCAGCAGCTTGGGACAGACCAATCAGCCCCAGCATTTT
TRBJ1-5 | TRBD1 | few | TRBV7-2 | CASSSQGALNQPQHF | TGTGCCAGCAGCTCACAGGGGGCCCTCAATCAGCCCCAGCATTTT
TRBJ2-7 | TRBD1 | . | TRBV6-5 | CASSPGDRDEQYF | TGTGCCAGCAGTCCCGGGGACAGGGACGAGCAGTACTTC
TRBJ2-7 | . | . | TRBV7-8 | CASSSQTVSYEQYF | TGTGCCAGCAGCTCACAGACCGTCTCCTACGAGCAGTACTTC
TRBJ2-1 | . | . | TRBV7-2 | CASSLGRGDEQFF | TGTGCCAGCAGCTTAGGCAGGGGGGATGAGCAGTTCTTC
TRBJ1-2 | TRBD1 | . | TRBV4-3 | CASSHDQGADYGYTF | TGCGCCAGCAGCCACGATCAGGGGGCAGACTATGGCTACACCTTC
TRBJ1-1 | . | . | TRBV7-8 | CASTPRVTNTEAFF | TGTGCCAGCACTCCGCGGGTTACGAACACTGAAGCTTTCTTT
TRBJ2-3 | . | . | TRBV9 | CASSVDRGTDTQYF | TGTGCCAGCAGCGTAGACCGGGGCACAGATACGCAGTATTTT
TRBJ2-5 | TRBD1 | once | TRBV11-3 | CASSLGGQQETQYF | TGTGCCAGCAGCTTAGGGGGACAGCAAGAGACCCAGTACTTC
TRBJ2-1 | TRBD2 | . | TRBV7-9 | CASQGVRGVYNEQFF | TGTGCCAGCCAAGGTGTGCGGGGGGTCTACAATGAGCAGTTCTTC
TRBJ1-1 | . | . | TRBV7-6 | CASSVTGDASTEAFF | TGTGCCAGCAGTGTAACGGGGGACGCAAGCACTGAAGCTTTCTTT
TRBJ1-6 | . | . | TRBV7-8 | CASSRTDRGILSPLHF | TGTGCCAGCAGCCGGACGGACAGAGGAATCCTCTCACCCCTCCACTTT
TRBJ1-2 | . | . | TRBV27 | CASKRTANYGYTF | TGTGCCTCAAAAAGGACAGCTAACTATGGCTACACCTTC
TRBJ2-1 | . | . | TRBV19 | CASSGYRGPSYNEQFF | TGTGCCAGTAGTGGCTACCGGGGTCCTTCCTACAATGAGCAGTTCTTC
TRBJ1-1 | . | . | TRBV19 | CASSLYGENTEAFF | TGTGCCAGTAGTCTCTACGGTGAGAACACTGAAGCTTTCTTT
TRBJ2-3 | . | . | TRBV19 | CASSMGPGSTDTQYF | TGTGCCAGTAGTATGGGGCCGGGTAGCACAGATACGCAGTATTTT
TRBJ1-5 | . | . | TRBV19 | CASSIAGSNQPQHF | TGTGCCAGTAGTATAGCCGGGAGCAATCAGCCCCAGCATTTT
TRBJ2-1 | . | . | TRBV20-1 | CSASVGGLRGEQFF | TGCAGTGCTAGTGTGGGCGGGTTACGGGGTGAGCAGTTCTTC
TRBJ1-4 | . | . | TRBV5-5 | CASSWEGQNEKLFF | TGTGCCAGCAGCTGGGAAGGACAGAATGAAAAACTGTTTTTT
TRBJ1-2 | . | . | TRBV5-6 | CASSLQTASNYGYTF | TGTGCCAGCAGCTTGCAGACAGCCTCTAACTATGGCTACACCTTC
TRBJ2-2 | . | . | TRBV9 | CASSGVNGELFF | TGTGCCAGCAGCGGCGTTAACGGGGAGCTGTTTTTT
TRBJ2-2 | . | . | TRBV7-2 | CASSLAGLTNTGELFF | TGTGCCAGCAGCTTGGCGGGGCTGACGAACACCGGGGAGCTGTTTTTT